This paragraph covers one TCR beta chain sequence. The antigen remains unidentified. Germline V gives CDR1 LGHNA, CDR2 YSLEER. The CDR3 is made up of 17 amino acids. The data were obtained in a study of CXCR3-negative and CXCR3-positive naive CD8 T cells. Study findings and constraints: TRB CDR3s of CXCR3-positive naive cells were more hydrophobic than those of CXCR3-negative naive cells.

Carrying UMI labels, the TRB cDNA libraries were prepared through 5' RACE. From its re-call of the 5' RACE reads, TCRdb lists each CDR3 protein once, without DNA. The sample holds 140,000 to 150,000 distinct CDR3 sequences. The specimen sequenced was naive CXCR3+ CD8+ T cells from blood. Subset indicated: CD45RO-CCR7+CD27+CD95- naive CD8+ T cells expressing CXCR3 (TNR3+). The source is a human donor in good health. Some clones in this sample may be carry-over from other donors' samples. The chain employs TRBV4-3 and TRBJ2-1; TCRdb outputs TRBD2, but without DNA this stays unchecked. CDR3 loop: CASSQDRVIAGYNEQFF.